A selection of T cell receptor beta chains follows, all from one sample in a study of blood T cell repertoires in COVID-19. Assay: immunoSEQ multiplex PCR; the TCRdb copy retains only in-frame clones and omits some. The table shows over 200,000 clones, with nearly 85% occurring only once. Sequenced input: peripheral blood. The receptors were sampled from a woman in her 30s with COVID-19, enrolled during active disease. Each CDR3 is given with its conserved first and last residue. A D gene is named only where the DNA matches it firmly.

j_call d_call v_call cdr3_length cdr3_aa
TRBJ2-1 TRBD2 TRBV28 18 CASSSTVTSGEYSNEQFF
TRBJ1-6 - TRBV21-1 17 CASSKKEGPPYNSPLHF
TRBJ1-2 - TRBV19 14 CASSIGGRNYGYTF
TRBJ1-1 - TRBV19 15 CASSIRPQLNPEAFF
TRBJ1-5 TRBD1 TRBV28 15 CASSLDRGRGQPQHF
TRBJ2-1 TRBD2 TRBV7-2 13 CASSLAGRGEQFF
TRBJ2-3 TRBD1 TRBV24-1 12 CATSTGADTQYF
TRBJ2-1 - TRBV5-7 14 CASSLGRGGSEQFF
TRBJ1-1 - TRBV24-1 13 CATSANFGTEAFF
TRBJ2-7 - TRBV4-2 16 CASSLRGSQASYEQYF
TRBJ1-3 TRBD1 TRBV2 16 CASSGGTGGFGNTIYF
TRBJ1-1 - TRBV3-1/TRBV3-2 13 CASSHGGSPEAFF
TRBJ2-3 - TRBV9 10 CASAGDTQYF
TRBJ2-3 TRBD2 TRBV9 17 CASSPRGAGASTDTQYF
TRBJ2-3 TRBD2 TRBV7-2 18 CASSPYVTSGALTDTQYF
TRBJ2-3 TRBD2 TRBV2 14 CAKGGTSGTDTQYF
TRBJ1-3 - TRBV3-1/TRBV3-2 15 CASSQDQAHGNTIYF
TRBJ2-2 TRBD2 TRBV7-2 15 CASSSSGSYTGELFF
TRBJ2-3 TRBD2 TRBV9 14 CASSVGDYLDTQYF
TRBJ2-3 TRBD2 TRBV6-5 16 CASSYSVGTNTDTQYF
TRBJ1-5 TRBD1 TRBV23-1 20 CASSHLSTGGGPHSNQPQHF
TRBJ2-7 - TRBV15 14 CATSRDRTTYEQYF
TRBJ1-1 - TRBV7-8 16 CASSPAPGIVNTEAFF
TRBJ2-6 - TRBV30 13 CACGSSGANVLTF
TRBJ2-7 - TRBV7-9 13 CASTRDISPEQYF
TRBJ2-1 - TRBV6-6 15 CASSYSQGYNNEQFF
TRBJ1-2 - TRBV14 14 CASSQDRGAIGYTF
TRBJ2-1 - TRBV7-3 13 CASSLRENNEQFF